The present T cell receptor beta chain was sequenced within a study of T cells in localized non-small cell lung cancer. Points from the study as a whole: Adjacent lung held a median around 56 of the top 100 tumor clones. Because researchers sequenced only one region of the tumor, heterogeneity is still possible. Uninvolved adjacent lung showed peak T cell clonality, exceeding tumor. Greater T cell density in blood accompanied longer overall survival.

V was cut by 7 bases and J by 4 bases, with 12 bases left in between. CDR1 and CDR2 from the germline V gene are SQVTM and ANQGSEA. The CDR3 extends over 12 amino acids. Comments on this clone: Its antigen is undetermined.

Repertoires were generated with immunoSEQ multiplex PCR, while TCRdb's copy carries only in-frame clones and drops some. The sample comprises about 1,900 clones, about a fifth of which are singletons, and 15% to 20% rests with the top ten. J is TRBJ2-3 and V is TRBV29-1, with a possible D match to TRBD2 (6 bases). Sequencing was performed on lung tumor tissue, taken before any cancer treatment. The clonotype originates from a male donor at least 60 years old with stage II lung adenocarcinoma. The chain's CDR3 is CSGGVNPDTQYF. Here the CDR3 DNA reads TGCAGCGGGGGGGTTAACCCAGATACGCAGTATTTT.